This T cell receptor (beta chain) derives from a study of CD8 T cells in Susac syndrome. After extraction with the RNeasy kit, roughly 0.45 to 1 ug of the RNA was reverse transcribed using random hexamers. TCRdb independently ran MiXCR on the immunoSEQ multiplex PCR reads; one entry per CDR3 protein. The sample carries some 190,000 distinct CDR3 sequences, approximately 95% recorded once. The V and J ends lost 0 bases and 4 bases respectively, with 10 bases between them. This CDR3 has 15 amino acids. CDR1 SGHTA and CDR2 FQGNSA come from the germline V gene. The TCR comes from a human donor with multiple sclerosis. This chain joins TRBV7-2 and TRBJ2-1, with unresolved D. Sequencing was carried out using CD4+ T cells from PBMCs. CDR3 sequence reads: CASSLALGPYNEQFF. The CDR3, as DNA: TGTGCCAGCAGCTTAGCGCTTGGGCCTTACAATGAGCAGTTCTTC.